This entry concerns a single T cell receptor beta chain. The antigen is undetermined. The sample is drawn from a study of cytomegalovirus exposure and HLA in healthy donors. Findings and caveats of the study: Within an earlier analysis, most TCR beta V segments proved productive either about 90% or about 30% of the time. The authors later linked a missense DCLRE1C variant to TCR beta V- and J-gene trimming.

The PCR employed 60 Vbeta primers together with 13 Jbeta primers. Some clones are missing from TCRdb's copy, which holds only in-frame ones; the method was immunoSEQ multiplex PCR. The data contain roughly 130,000 clones, 82% of them seen just once; the ten biggest clones take up approximately 3%. Donors counted as nominally healthy when sampled, yet unrecorded immune exposures were likely. The V and J ends lost 3 bases and 7 bases, in that order; junction bases with no gene match: 16. This CDR3 comprises 18 residues. Germline V gives CDR1 KGHSH, CDR2 LQKENI. The source is a boy aged 2 to 9 in good health and CMV-seronegative. Input material: PBMCs. This chain uses TRBV18 with TRBJ2-7; TRBD2 matches at 12 bases. DNA for the CDR3: TGTGCCAGCTCACCGATTTCCGGTGGACTAGCGGGAAAGGGTGAGCAGTACGTC. Translating gives CASSPISGGLAGKGEQYV.